Listed below are T cell receptor beta chains from one sample, sequenced in a study of OX40 agonist ivuxolimab in advanced cancers. The assay was immunoSEQ multiplex PCR, and TCRdb's table has in-frame clones only and misses some. The sample has fewer than 120,000 clones; about 92% are singletons. The sequences come from CD4+ or CD8+ T cells sorted from blood, collected in a trial of the OX40 agonist ivuxolimab. These receptors were collected from an adult with an advanced solid tumor such as melanoma, head and neck, liver or kidney cancer. The CDR3 runs from the conserved cysteine through the conserved F or W. The D gene is left open where the match is weak. Clone sizes are given selectively: once, few, many, or a class where the clone is expanded.

TRBV18	TRBJ2-7	TRBD2	-	CASSLNRGGRSEQYF	TGTGCCAGCTCACTCAACCGGGGGGGAAGGAGCGAGCAGTACTTC
TRBV5-1	TRBJ1-1	TRBD1	-	CASSGRQGVDTEAFF	TGCGCCAGCAGCGGTCGACAGGGTGTGGACACTGAAGCTTTCTTT
TRBV7-9	TRBJ1-2	-	-	CASSRIQGDYGYTF	TGTGCCAGCAGCAGGATACAGGGAGACTATGGCTACACCTTC
TRBV28	TRBJ2-1	-	-	CASSPGAVWNEQFF	TGTGCCAGCAGTCCGGGGGCGGTTTGGAATGAGCAGTTCTTC
TRBV29-1	TRBJ1-1	TRBD1	-	CSVEGTGNTEAFF	TGCAGCGTTGAAGGGACAGGGAACACTGAAGCTTTCTTT
TRBV5-1	TRBJ1-2	-	once	CASSKGRDYGYTF	TGCGCCAGCAGTAAGGGACGGGACTATGGCTACACCTTC
TRBV2	TRBJ2-7	-	-	CASGEDLSYEQYF	TGTGCCAGCGGGGAGGACCTGTCCTACGAGCAGTACTTC
TRBV28	TRBJ1-5	-	-	CASSLINQPQHF	TGTGCCAGCAGTTTAATAAATCAGCCCCAGCATTTT
TRBV19	TRBJ2-1	-	-	CASSGLAGSYNEQFF	TGTGCCAGTAGTGGACTGGCAGGTTCCTACAATGAGCAGTTCTTC
TRBV9	TRBJ2-1	TRBD1	-	CASSVRDRSYNEQFF	TGTGCCAGCAGCGTAAGGGACAGATCCTACAATGAGCAGTTCTTC
TRBV15	TRBJ2-7	-	-	CATSRTGRYEQYF	TGTGCCACCAGCAGGACAGGCCGCTACGAGCAGTACTTC
TRBV19	TRBJ2-3	-	-	CASSIADTDTQYF	TGTGCCAGTAGTATAGCTGACACAGATACGCAGTATTTT
TRBV4-3	TRBJ2-1	-	-	CASGQSVDGRNEQFF	TGCGCCAGCGGCCAATCTGTCGACGGCCGCAATGAGCAGTTCTTC
TRBV4-1	TRBJ2-5	-	-	CASSQEGDQETQYF	TGCGCCAGCAGCCAAGAAGGGGACCAAGAGACCCAGTACTTC
TRBV6-1	TRBJ2-7	-	-	CASGDSLGYEQYF	TGTGCCAGCGGGGACTCCCTGGGTTACGAGCAGTACTTC
TRBV28	TRBJ2-5	-	-	CASSLLPRDRAETQYF	TGTGCCAGCAGTTTACTGCCCAGGGATAGGGCAGAGACCCAGTACTTC
TRBV7-6	TRBJ1-6	-	few	CASSPGRGDSPLHF	TGTGCCAGCAGCCCCGGGAGGGGAGATTCACCCCTCCACTTT
TRBV18	TRBJ2-2	-	-	CASSVSGTTGELFF	TGTGCCAGCTCCGTTTCAGGGACCACCGGGGAGCTGTTTTTT
TRBV9	TRBJ2-3	-	-	CASSEISGSTDTQYF	TGTGCCAGCAGCGAAATTAGCGGATCCACAGATACGCAGTATTTT
TRBV9	TRBJ2-1	TRBD2	once	CASSVGASGRAFNEQFF	TGTGCCAGCAGCGTAGGAGCTAGCGGGAGGGCCTTCAATGAGCAGTTCTTC
TRBV7-2	TRBJ2-2	TRBD2	-	CASSIGLAGGMTGELFF	TGTGCCAGCAGCATAGGACTAGCGGGAGGAATGACCGGGGAGCTGTTTTTT
TRBV6-1	TRBJ2-2	-	-	CASSELGQGNTGELFF	TGTGCCAGCAGTGAATTAGGGCAGGGGAACACCGGGGAGCTGTTTTTT
TRBV18	TRBJ1-1	-	-	CASSPSQGYGGEAFF	TGTGCCAGCTCACCAAGCCAGGGCTATGGTGGTGAAGCTTTCTTT
TRBV4-1	TRBJ1-2	-	-	CASSQAQGYGYTF	TGCGCCAGCAGCCAAGCACAGGGATATGGCTACACCTTC
TRBV9	TRBJ1-1	TRBD1	-	CASSAKPGQGAEAFF	TGTGCCAGCAGCGCCAAACCGGGACAGGGGGCTGAAGCTTTCTTT
TRBV7-2	TRBJ1-5	-	few	CASSLDKVGNQPQHF	TGTGCCAGCAGCTTAGACAAAGTCGGCAATCAGCCCCAGCATTTT
TRBV30	TRBJ1-5	-	many	CAWSVGSDQPQHF	TGTGCCTGGAGTGTAGGGTCGGATCAGCCCCAGCATTTT
TRBV7-6	TRBJ1-1	-	-	CASSLAGDSYTEAFF	TGTGCCAGCAGCCTCGCCGGGGATTCGTACACTGAAGCTTTCTTT
TRBV7-3	TRBJ2-2	-	-	CASSPRGGTGELFF	TGTGCCAGCAGCCCCAGGGGAGGCACCGGGGAGCTGTTTTTT
TRBV9	TRBJ2-1	-	once	CASSDREGRGLGQFF	TGTGCCAGCAGCGACAGAGAGGGCCGGGGATTAGGGCAGTTCTTC
TRBV6-5	TRBJ1-4	-	-	CASTGTSKGKLFF	TGTGCCAGCACCGGGACCTCTAAGGGAAAACTGTTTTTT
TRBV5-1	TRBJ2-3	-	-	CASSLRSEDTQYF	TGCGCCAGCAGCTTGCGATCGGAAGATACGCAGTATTTT
TRBV19	TRBJ1-3	-	-	CASSRSPGGNTIYF	TGTGCCAGTAGCCGGTCGCCGGGAGGAAACACCATATATTTT
TRBV28	TRBJ1-2	-	-	CASSATIRYTF	TGTGCCAGCAGCGCGACTATCCGCTACACCTTC
TRBV7-2	TRBJ1-2	-	-	CASSLTGPAYGYTF	TGTGCCAGCAGCTTAACGGGACCAGCCTATGGCTACACCTTC
TRBV2	TRBJ1-4	TRBD1	once	CASRVDREFDEKLFF	TGTGCCAGCAGGGTCGACAGGGAGTTTGATGAAAAACTGTTTTTT
TRBV6-1	TRBJ2-1	TRBD2	-	CASSEYSGGAYNEQFF	TGTGCCAGCAGTGAATATAGCGGGGGGGCTTACAATGAGCAGTTCTTC
TRBV7-3	TRBJ2-3	-	-	CASSLGPWVDTQYF	TGTGCCAGCAGCTTGGGACCGTGGGTTGATACGCAGTATTTT
TRBV7-9	TRBJ2-7	-	-	CASTFPPYEQYF	TGTGCCAGCACCTTCCCCCCCTACGAGCAGTACTTC
TRBV7-2	TRBJ1-5	-	-	CASSLRSGPGNQPQHF	TGTGCCAGCAGCTTACGGTCCGGGCCGGGCAATCAGCCCCAGCATTTT
TRBV7-2	TRBJ2-7	-	-	CASSQPVNPYEQYF	TGTGCCAGCAGCCAACCCGTAAATCCTTACGAGCAGTACTTC
TRBV29-1	TRBJ2-3	-	few	CSALGRPDTQYF	TGCAGCGCTTTGGGACGGCCAGATACGCAGTATTTT
TRBV5-1	TRBJ1-2	-	-	CASSLDWGNGYTF	TGCGCCAGCAGCTTGGATTGGGGAAATGGCTACACCTTC
TRBV18	TRBJ2-7	-	-	CASSPSGGSGEQYF	TGTGCCAGCTCGCCTTCAGGAGGGTCGGGCGAGCAGTACTTC
TRBV7-2	TRBJ1-2	-	-	CASSLTEGYGYTF	TGTGCCAGCAGCTTAACAGAGGGGTATGGCTACACCTTC
TRBV19	TRBJ2-7	TRBD1	-	CASTTTGGGEQYF	TGTGCCAGTACCACAACAGGGGGTGGCGAGCAGTACTTC
TRBV30	TRBJ2-1	TRBD2	few	CAWDAGTSATLSDNEQFF	TGTGCCTGGGACGCCGGGACTAGCGCAACATTGTCTGACAATGAGCAGTTCTTC
TRBV18	TRBJ1-3	-	-	CASSGTSGNTIYF	TGTGCCAGCTCCGGGACCTCTGGAAACACCATATATTTT
TRBV5-5	TRBJ1-4	-	-	CASSASGGWDALATNEKLFF	TGTGCCAGCAGCGCCTCCGGGGGATGGGACGCCCTCGCAACTAATGAAAAACTGTTTTTT
TRBV30	TRBJ1-2	-	once	CAWCPSYRAQNYGYTF	TGTGCCTGGTGCCCTTCTTACAGGGCTCAGAACTATGGCTACACCTTC
TRBV25-1	TRBJ2-3	TRBD1	-	CASSVQGATPDTQYF	TGTGCCAGCAGTGTACAGGGGGCTACCCCAGATACGCAGTATTTT
TRBV10-3	TRBJ1-2	-	-	CAISWGTENYGYTF	TGTGCCATCAGTTGGGGGACGGAAAACTATGGCTACACCTTC
TRBV6-5	TRBJ2-1	TRBD2	-	CASSLSTGGYNEQFF	TGTGCCAGCAGTTTATCGACGGGGGGATACAATGAGCAGTTCTTC
TRBV30	TRBJ1-1	TRBD1	few	CAWSVEGQRAFF	TGTGCCTGGAGTGTAGAGGGACAGAGGGCTTTCTTT
TRBV7-9	TRBJ1-1	-	-	CASSRDTVNTEAFF	TGTGCCAGCAGTCGTGATACGGTGAACACTGAAGCTTTCTTT